One sample yielded the 31 T cell receptor beta chains listed below, sequenced in a study of blood T cell repertoires in COVID-19. TCRdb keeps only in-frame clones here, not all; method: immunoSEQ multiplex PCR. This sample has approximately 350,000 clones, with 80% to 90% found just once. The sample consisted of PBMCs or T cells enriched from blood (not recorded which). These receptors all stem from a man between 18 and 29 years old who had recovered from COVID-19.

The chain is built from TRBV5-1 and TRBJ2-7; TRBD2 is a possible D gene (5 bases). V lost 1 base, J lost 2 bases, and 10 bases lay in between. The CDR3 is 14 amino acids. CDR1 SGHRS and CDR2 YFSETQ come from the germline V gene. DNA of the CDR3: TGCGCCAGCAGCTTGTCGGCGGGTCCCTACGAGCAGTACTTC. Encoded protein: CASSLSAGPYEQYF.

The chain combines TRBV19 with TRBJ1-2; D remains ambiguous. CDR3 length: 12 residues. V lost 6 bases and J lost 6, with 11 bases in between. Germline assignment: CDR1 LNHDA and CDR2 SQIVND (reference sequence). The CDR3 protein is CASREDPNGYTF. CDR3 nucleotide sequence: TGTGCCAGTAGGGAGGACCCTAATGGCTACACCTTC.

The chain employs TRBV7-9 and TRBJ2-7; 9 positions agree with TRBD1. Germline lookup yields CDR1 SEHNR and CDR2 FQNEAQ (reference sequence). This CDR3 is 16 amino acids long. V lost 7 bases, J lost 7 bases, and 17 bases stayed unmatched. CDR3 bases: TGTGCCAGCACCCCGGGATGGGGACAGGGAGTGGGAGAGCAGTACTTC. The encoded protein is CASTPGWGQGVGEQYF.

This chain uses TRBV28 with TRBJ2-7, with 14 bases matching TRBD2. The CDR3 totals 18 residues. J was trimmed by 4 bases and V by 7 bases; bases with no gene match: 15. Germline CDR1 is MDHEN and CDR2 is SYDVKM. CDR3 bases: TGTGCCAGCAACCCAATACCGGGACTAGCGGGAGTATTGTACGAGCAGTACTTC. Amino acids: CASNPIPGLAGVLYEQYF.

V is TRBV5-4 and J is TRBJ2-3; 9 bases agree with TRBD2. Germline V CDR1 and CDR2: SGHNT, YYREEE (reference sequence). This CDR3 is 17 amino acids long. Losses at the gene ends were 1 base for V and 1 base for J; bases not matched to a gene: 7. The CDR3 nucleotides read TGTGCCAGCAGCTTGTGGGGTATAGCGGGGGGCACAGATACGCAGTATTTT. It translates to CASSLWGIAGGTDTQYF.

The chain has TRBV30 and TRBJ2-3; 7 nucleotides align to TRBD2. The CDR3 is made up of 14 amino acids. Trimming at V came to 4 bases and at J to 7 bases, leaving 11 bases not matched to a gene. Germline loops: CDR1 GTSNPN, CDR2 SVGIG (reference sequence). CDR3 amino acids: CAWTRLAHMNTQYF. The CDR3 nucleotides are TGTGCCTGGACCCGACTAGCTCACATGAATACGCAGTATTTT.

The chain couples TRBV4-2 to TRBJ2-7, with 12 bases identical to TRBD1. J was trimmed by 4 bases and V by 0 bases; bases with no gene match: 4. CDR1 LGHNA and CDR2 YNFKEQ come from the germline V gene. The CDR3 has 16 residues. The CDR3 reads CASSQEGQGASYEQYF. The CDR3 coding sequence is TGTGCCAGCAGCCAAGAGGGACAGGGGGCGTCGTACGAGCAGTACTTC.

The chain is built from TRBV7-2 and TRBJ2-5; D is perhaps TRBD2 (5 bases). The CDR3 extends over 15 amino acids. Trimming took off 1 base at V and 2 bases at J, with 11 bases between the two ends. Germline CDR1 and CDR2: SGHTA and FQGNSA. In DNA, the CDR3 is TGTGCCAGCAGCTTAGTTCGAGGGTTACAAGAGACCCAGTACTTC. Its protein is CASSLVRGLQETQYF.

The rearrangement uses TRBV10-3 and TRBJ1-1; possibly TRBD1 for D (5 bases). Germline CDR1 ENHRY, CDR2 SYGVKD. This CDR3 contains 16 residues. Trimming removed 4 bases from V and 0 bases from J, with 15 bases in between. CDR3 in DNA: TGTGCCATCAGTGGGGTTCAGGGCGGACTGAACACTGAAGCTTTCTTT. Translated, it gives CAISGVQGGLNTEAFF.

The chain combines TRBV7-8 with TRBJ2-2; no clear D gene. The V and J ends lost 3 bases and 4 bases respectively, with 12 bases between them. Germline V gene lookup returns CDR1 SGHVS and CDR2 FQNEAQ. The CDR3 is made up of 15 amino acids. CDR3 sequence: CASSFQVPRTGELFF. The CDR3 nucleotides read TGTGCCAGCAGCTTCCAGGTACCTCGCACCGGGGAGCTGTTTTTT.

The chain carries TRBV21-1 and TRBJ2-7; TRBD1, the table's D call, lacks a check against the DNA. TRBV21-1 is described as a pseudogene. CDR3 length: 16 residues. The CDR3, as DNA: TGTGCCAGCAGCAAAGTAGCCAGGGGGTTCTCCTACGAGCAGTACTTC. Amino acids: CASSKVARGFSYEQYF.

The table lists this clone with a count of one. V usage is TRBV9 and J usage is TRBJ2-2, with D unclear. V dropped 3 bases and J dropped 5 bases, with 8 bases sitting between them. This CDR3 is built from 13 residues. From germline, CDR1 is SGDLS and CDR2 YYNGEE. The CDR3, as DNA: TGTGCCAGCAGCGAACACCCAACCGGGGAGCTGTTTTTT. Its translation is CASSEHPTGELFF. The full variable domain, completed using reference TRBV9 and TRBJ2-2, is DSGVTQTPKHLITATGQRVTLRCSPRSGDLSVYWYQQSLDQGLQFLIQYYNGEERAKGNILERFSAQQFPDLHSELNLSSLELGDSALYFCASSEHPTGELFFGEGSRLTVL.

This clone has a handful of counts. The chain uses TRBV4-1 and TRBJ1-1; D perhaps matches TRBD1 (5 bases). Germline values: CDR1 MGHRA, CDR2 YSYEKL. V was shortened by 0 bases and J by 10 bases, with 18 bases between the two germline ends. The CDR3 is 15 residues long. The CDR3 loop is CASSQDFQGAVGAFF. DNA for the CDR3: TGCGCCAGCAGCCAAGATTTTCAGGGTGCCGTGGGAGCTTTCTTT.

The V call is TRBV21-1, the J call TRBJ2-7; the table's D call, TRBD2, has no DNA check behind it. TRBV21-1 is listed as a pseudogene. The CDR3 covers 14 residues. The CDR3 DNA reads as TGTGCCAGCAGCGTTTTCAGGAGGTTGGGGGAGCAGTACTTC. Protein: CASSVFRRLGEQYF.

CDR3 in amino acids: CASSPNQGGTGLVEAFF. The CDR3 DNA reads as TGTGCCAGCTCACCAAATCAGGGCGGGACAGGCCTAGTTGAAGCTTTCTTT. J is TRBJ1-1 and V is TRBV18, with TRBD1 matching over 8 bases. Per germline, CDR1 KGHSH and CDR2 LQKENI. The CDR3 has 17 amino acids. J lost 7 bases, V lost 2 bases, and 15 bases had no gene match. The whole variable domain, filled in from reference TRBV18 and TRBJ1-1, reads NAGVMQNPRHLVRRRGQEARLRCSPMKGHSHVYWYRQLPEEGLKFMVYLQKENIIDESGMPKERFSAEFPKEGPSILRIQQVVRGDSAAYFCASSPNQGGTGLVEAFFGQGTRLTVV.

The chain is built from TRBV12-5 and TRBJ2-1; maybe TRBD2 (5 bases). V lost 3 bases and J 5 bases, leaving 14 bases between the germline ends. Germline lookup yields CDR1 LGHNT and CDR2 FRNRAP. The CDR3 is 15 amino acids. CDR3 sequence (DNA): TGTGCTAGTGGTTTTCTCGGGGTCCTCAACAATGAGCAGTTCTTC. Protein product: CASGFLGVLNNEQFF.

This chain joins TRBV6-6 and TRBJ2-7; TRBD1 agrees at 9 bases. The CDR3 is 14 residues long. Per the germline V gene, CDR1 is MNHNY and CDR2 is SVGAGI (reference sequence). The V and J ends lost 2 bases and 4 bases, in that order; junction bases with no gene match: 3. The CDR3 loop is CASSYLDRGYEQYF. The CDR3 DNA reads TGTGCCAGCAGTTACCTGGACAGGGGTTACGAGCAGTACTTC.

The chain couples TRBV4-3 to TRBJ2-7; D perhaps matches TRBD2 (6 bases). The CDR3 sequence is 17 residues long. The ends were cut back, 0 bases at V and 0 bases at J, with 15 bases in the middle. The germline gives CDR1 LGHNA, CDR2 YSLEER. CDR3 DNA: TGCGCCAGCAGCCAAGACACCGGGACTTGGAGCTCCTACGAGCAGTACTTC. This translates into CASSQDTGTWSSYEQYF.

The chain joins TRBV4-3 to TRBJ2-1; tentative D call: TRBD2 (5 bases). This CDR3 is built from 14 residues. Trimming took off 5 bases at V and 2 bases at J, with 10 bases between the two ends. Per the germline V gene, CDR1 is LGHNA and CDR2 is YSLEER. The CDR3 bases are TGCGCCAGCAGCGAACGGGGAACCTACAATGAGCAGTTCTTC. It encodes CASSERGTYNEQFF.

As DNA, the CDR3 is TGTGCCAGCAGCTTAGGCGGACAGCAATCCTACGAGCAGTACTTC. Amino acids: CASSLGGQQSYEQYF. The V gene is TRBV7-9, the J gene TRBJ2-7, with a tentative D call TRBD1 (6 bases). CDR1 and CDR2 (germline): SEHNR, FQNEAQ (reference sequence). V was clipped by 1 base and J by 1 base, with 11 bases between them. CDR3 size: 15 residues.

V usage is TRBV11-2 and J usage is TRBJ2-7, with 9 positions matching TRBD1. The V gene end was trimmed by 5 bases and the J gene end by 2 bases; junction bases not matched to a gene: 10. Germline CDR1 and CDR2: SGHAT and FQNNGV. This CDR3 comprises 16 residues. DNA of the CDR3: TGTGCCAGCAGCCTAAGGGACAGGGCGGTGGCCTACGAGCAGTACTTC. Translating gives CASSLRDRAVAYEQYF.

The V and J genes are TRBV18 and TRBJ1-1; 8 bases align to TRBD1. The germline V gene encodes CDR1 KGHSH and CDR2 LQKENI. J gave up 7 bases and V 5 bases, and 12 bases lay outside the gene matches. This CDR3 has 15 residues. The CDR3 bases are TGTGCCAGCTCAGACTCTGGGACAGGTCGGGATGAAGCTTTCTTT. Amino acids: CASSDSGTGRDEAFF.

V usage is TRBV4-2 and J usage is TRBJ1-2, with a tentative D call TRBD1 (5 bases). The CDR3 has 16 amino acids. The V end was cut by 0 bases, the J end by 4 bases, with 15 bases between. The V gene's germline CDR1 is LGHNA and CDR2 YNFKEQ. The CDR3 bases are TGTGCCAGCAGCCAAGATCGTTGGGGGGAGGGCTATGGCTACACCTTC. Its translation: CASSQDRWGEGYGYTF.

The J gene is TRBJ2-7, the V gene TRBV10-2; weak D call: TRBD2 (7 bases). Deletions cut 2 bases from V and 2 bases from J, with 13 bases between. The CDR3 loop spans 15 amino acids. Looked up from germline, CDR1 is WSHSY and CDR2 is SAAADI. CDR3 sequence reads: CASSERAGAAYEQYF. The CDR3 region has the DNA TGCGCCAGCAGTGAGAGGGCGGGGGCCGCCTACGAGCAGTACTTC.

This chain links TRBV6-5 with TRBJ1-2; 7 bases map to TRBD1. The V and J ends lost 7 bases and 4 bases, in that order; junction bases with no gene match: 9. The CDR3 loop spans 14 amino acids. Germline assignment: CDR1 MNHEY and CDR2 SVGAGI. DNA of the CDR3: TGTGCCAGCACCGGACAGCAGGGGGGCTATGGCTACACCTTC. Amino acid sequence: CASTGQQGGYGYTF.

Turning to this clone: The sample holds other DNA sequences that translate to the same CDR3. The chain couples TRBV7-9 to TRBJ2-7; D might be TRBD2 (5 bases). CDR3 length: 13 residues. Per germline, CDR1 SEHNR and CDR2 FQNEAQ (reference sequence). V was pared by 1 base and J by 6 bases, with 10 bases between. This CDR3 reads CASSLEGAGEQYF. The CDR3 bases are TGTGCCAGCAGCTTAGAGGGTGCGGGCGAGCAGTACTTC.

The chain links TRBV7-3 to TRBJ1-2, with 9 bases lining up with TRBD1. There are 13 residues in the CDR3. V lost 3 bases to trimming and J lost 8 bases; unmatched junction nucleotides: 4. Germline loops: CDR1 SGHTA, CDR2 FQGTGA. CDR3 sequence reads: CASSLGQGRGYTF. The CDR3, as DNA: TGTGCCAGCAGCTTGGGACAGGGCCGCGGCTACACCTTC.

This chain connects TRBV7-9 to TRBJ1-1; D gene uncertain. The V and J ends lost 4 bases and 0 bases respectively, with 12 bases between them. The CDR3 contains 15 residues. In germline, CDR1 is SEHNR, CDR2 FQNEAQ (reference sequence). CDR3 protein: CASSSPSAMNTEAFF. The DNA for the CDR3 is TGTGCCAGCAGCTCCCCCAGCGCGATGAACACTGAAGCTTTCTTT.

This clone was found once. The V call is TRBV29-1, the J call TRBJ1-4; D gene unclear. The CDR3 consists of 14 residues. The germline V gene encodes CDR1 SQVTM and CDR2 ANQGSEA. Trimming removed 3 bases from V and 7 bases from J, with 15 bases in between. This CDR3 reads CSVDIGSLSEKLFF. The CDR3 coding sequence is TGCAGCGTTGATATTGGGAGTCTTTCTGAAAAACTGTTTTTT. Supplemented by reference TRBV29-1 and TRBJ1-4, the full variable domain reads SAVISQKPSRDICQRGTSLTIQCQVDSQVTMMFWYRQQPGQSLTLIATANQGSEATYESGFVIDKFPISRPNLTFSTLTVSNMSPEDSSIYLCSVDIGSLSEKLFFGSGTQLSVL.

The chain combines TRBV19 with TRBJ2-6, with D possibly TRBD2 on 5 matching bases. Germline lookup yields CDR1 LNHDA and CDR2 SQIVND (reference sequence). The CDR3 runs to 17 residues. Trimming pared 5 bases from V and 0 bases from J, leaving 14 bases between. The CDR3 spells CASSGSMRVSGANVLTF. As DNA, the CDR3 is TGTGCCAGTAGTGGATCAATGAGGGTCTCTGGGGCCAACGTCCTGACTTTC.

This clone was observed once. The gene calls are TRBV2 and TRBJ2-7; 7 bases are shared with TRBD1. This CDR3 has 14 residues. Germline CDR1 and CDR2: SNHLY and FYNNEI. Trimming cost V 4 bases and J 3 bases; bases outside gene matches: 6. CDR3 amino acids: CASSGRGRLYEQYF. The DNA of the CDR3 is TGTGCCAGCAGTGGTAGGGGGCGCCTCTACGAGCAGTACTTC.